This T cell receptor beta chain originates from a study of technical replicates of blood from a handful of donors. The CDR3 covers 12 residues. Trimming left V 8 bases short and J 7 bases short, with 17 bases between. Germline CDR1 reads GTSNPN; CDR2 reads SVGIG (reference sequence). Assay: immunoSEQ multiplex PCR; the TCRdb copy retains only in-frame clones and omits some. The table lists 75,000 to 95,000 clones, just over 90% of them singletons. The source is a human donor in good health. The chain is built from TRBV30 and TRBJ1-1; D is undetermined. The sequencing sample was made of T cells isolated from PBMCs. CDR3 region: CAHMGGPNEAFF. DNA for the CDR3: TGTGCCCACATGGGAGGGCCGAATGAAGCTTTCTTT.